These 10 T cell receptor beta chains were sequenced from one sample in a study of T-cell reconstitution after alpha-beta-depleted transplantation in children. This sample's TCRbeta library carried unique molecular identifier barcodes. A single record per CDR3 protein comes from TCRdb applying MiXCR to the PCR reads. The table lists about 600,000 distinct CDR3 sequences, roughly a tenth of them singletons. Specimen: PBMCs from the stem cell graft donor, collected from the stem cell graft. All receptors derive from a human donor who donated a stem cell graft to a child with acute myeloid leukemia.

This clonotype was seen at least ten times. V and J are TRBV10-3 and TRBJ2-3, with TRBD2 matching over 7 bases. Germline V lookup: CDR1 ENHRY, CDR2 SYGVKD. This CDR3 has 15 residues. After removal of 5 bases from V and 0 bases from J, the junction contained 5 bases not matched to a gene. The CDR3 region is CAISLAGASTDTQYF. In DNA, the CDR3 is TGTGCCATCAGTCTTGCGGGAGCCAGCACAGATACGCAGTATTTT.

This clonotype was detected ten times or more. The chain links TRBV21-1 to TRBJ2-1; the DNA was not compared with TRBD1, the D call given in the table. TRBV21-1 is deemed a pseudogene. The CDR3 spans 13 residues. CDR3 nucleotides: TGTGCCAGCAGCAAAGAGGGGATCGATGAGCAGTTCTTC. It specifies CASSKEGIDEQFF.

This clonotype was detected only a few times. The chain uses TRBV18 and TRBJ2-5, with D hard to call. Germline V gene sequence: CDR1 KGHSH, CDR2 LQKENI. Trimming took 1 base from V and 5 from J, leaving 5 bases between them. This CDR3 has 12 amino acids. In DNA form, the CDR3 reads TGTGCCAGCTCACCACTCGAGGAGACCCAGTACTTC. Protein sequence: CASSPLEETQYF.

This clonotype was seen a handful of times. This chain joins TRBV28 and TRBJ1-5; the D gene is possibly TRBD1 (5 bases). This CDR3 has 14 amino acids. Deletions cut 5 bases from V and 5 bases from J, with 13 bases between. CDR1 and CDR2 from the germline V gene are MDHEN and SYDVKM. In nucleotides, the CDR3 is TGTGCCAGCAGTCCTGGGACTCCGCATCAGCCCCAGCATTTT. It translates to CASSPGTPHQPQHF.

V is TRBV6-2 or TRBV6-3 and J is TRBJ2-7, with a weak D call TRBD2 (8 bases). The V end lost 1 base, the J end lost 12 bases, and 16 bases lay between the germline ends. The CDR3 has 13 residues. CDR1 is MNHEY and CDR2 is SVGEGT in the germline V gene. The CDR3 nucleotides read TGTGCCAGCAGTTACTGGGACAGCGGGAGCCTGTACTTC. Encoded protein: CASSYWDSGSLYF.

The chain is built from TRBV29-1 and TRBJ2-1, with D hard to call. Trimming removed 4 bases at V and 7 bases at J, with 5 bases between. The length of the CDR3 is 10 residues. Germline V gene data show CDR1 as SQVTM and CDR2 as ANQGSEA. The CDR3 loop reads CSVGENEQFF. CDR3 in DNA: TGCAGCGTTGGTGAAAATGAGCAGTTCTTC.

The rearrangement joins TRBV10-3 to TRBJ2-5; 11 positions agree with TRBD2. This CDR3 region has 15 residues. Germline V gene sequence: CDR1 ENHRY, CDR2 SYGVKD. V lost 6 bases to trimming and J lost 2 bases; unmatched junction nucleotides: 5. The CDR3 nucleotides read TGTGCCATCAGCTATACTAGCGGGAGACAAGAGACCCAGTACTTC. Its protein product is CAISYTSGRQETQYF.

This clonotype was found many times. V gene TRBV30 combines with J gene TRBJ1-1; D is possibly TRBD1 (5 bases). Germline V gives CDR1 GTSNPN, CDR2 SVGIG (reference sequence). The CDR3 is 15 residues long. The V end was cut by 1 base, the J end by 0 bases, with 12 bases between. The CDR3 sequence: CAWSDRQRLNTEAFF. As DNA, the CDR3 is TGTGCCTGGAGTGATAGACAGAGGTTGAACACTGAAGCTTTCTTT. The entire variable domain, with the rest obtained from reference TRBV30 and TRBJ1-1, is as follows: SQTIHQWPATLVQPVGSPLSLECTVEGTSNPNLYWYRQAAGRGLQLLFYSVGIGQISSEVPQNLSASRPQDRQFILSSKKLLLSDSGFYLCAWSDRQRLNTEAFFGQGTRLTVV.

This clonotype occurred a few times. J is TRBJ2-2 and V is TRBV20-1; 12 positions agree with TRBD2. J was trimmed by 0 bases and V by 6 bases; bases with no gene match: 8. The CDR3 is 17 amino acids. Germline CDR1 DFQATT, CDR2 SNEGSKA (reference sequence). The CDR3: CSAPGTSGPTNTGELFF. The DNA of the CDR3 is TGCAGTGCACCTGGGACTAGCGGGCCCACGAACACCGGGGAGCTGTTTTTT.

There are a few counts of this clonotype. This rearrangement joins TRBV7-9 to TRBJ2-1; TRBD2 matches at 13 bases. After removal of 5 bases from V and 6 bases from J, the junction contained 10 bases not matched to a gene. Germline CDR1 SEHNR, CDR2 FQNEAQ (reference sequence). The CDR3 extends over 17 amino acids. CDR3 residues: CASSPPSTSGRFNEQFF. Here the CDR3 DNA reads TGTGCCAGCAGCCCTCCCTCGACTAGCGGGAGGTTCAATGAGCAGTTCTTC. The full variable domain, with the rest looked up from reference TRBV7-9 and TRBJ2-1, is DTGVSQNPRHKITKRGQNVTFRCDPISEHNRLYWYRQTLGQGPEFLTYFQNEAQLEKSRLLSDRFSAERPKGSFSTLEIQRTEQGDSAMYLCASSPPSTSGRFNEQFFGPGTRLTVL.